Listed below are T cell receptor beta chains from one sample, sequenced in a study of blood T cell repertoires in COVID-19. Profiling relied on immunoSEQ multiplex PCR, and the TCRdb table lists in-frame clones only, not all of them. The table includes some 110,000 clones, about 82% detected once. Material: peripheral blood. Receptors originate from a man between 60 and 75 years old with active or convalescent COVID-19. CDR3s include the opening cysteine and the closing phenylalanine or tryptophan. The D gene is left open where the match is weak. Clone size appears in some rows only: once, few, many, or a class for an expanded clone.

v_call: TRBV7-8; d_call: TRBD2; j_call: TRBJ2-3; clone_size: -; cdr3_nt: TGTGCCAGCAGCTCCCAAGTAGCGGGGTACACAGATACGCAGTATTTT; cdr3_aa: CASSSQVAGYTDTQYF
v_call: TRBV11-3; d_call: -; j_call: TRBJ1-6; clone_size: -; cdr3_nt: TGTGCCAGCCGGAGTCCATATTCACCCCTCCACTTT; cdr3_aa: CASRSPYSPLHF
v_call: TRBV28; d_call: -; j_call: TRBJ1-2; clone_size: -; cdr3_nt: TGTGCCAGCAGTTTAAAAGGGGCAGGGTATGGCTACACCTTC; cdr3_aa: CASSLKGAGYGYTF
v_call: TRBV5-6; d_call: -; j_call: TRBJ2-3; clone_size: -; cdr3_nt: TGTGCCAGCAGCTTGGAAGTGGGCTCAGATACGCAGTATTTT; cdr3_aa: CASSLEVGSDTQYF
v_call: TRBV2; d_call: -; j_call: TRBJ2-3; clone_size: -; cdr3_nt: TGTGCCAGCAGTGATTCCAGCGGCACAGATACGCAGTATTTT; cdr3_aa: CASSDSSGTDTQYF
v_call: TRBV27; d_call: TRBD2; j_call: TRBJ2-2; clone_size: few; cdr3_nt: TGTGCCAGCAGGTTGATGGGACTAGCGGGACCCACCGGGGAGCTGTTTTTT; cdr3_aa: CASRLMGLAGPTGELFF
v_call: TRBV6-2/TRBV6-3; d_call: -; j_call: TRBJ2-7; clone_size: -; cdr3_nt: TGTGCCAGCAGTCTTCCAGCGCCCAGCCGAGAGCAGTACTTC; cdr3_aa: CASSLPAPSREQYF
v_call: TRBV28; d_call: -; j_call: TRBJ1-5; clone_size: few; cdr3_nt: TGTGCCAGCAGTTCCAGGGGTGGGCAGCCCCAGCATTTT; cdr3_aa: CASSSRGGQPQHF
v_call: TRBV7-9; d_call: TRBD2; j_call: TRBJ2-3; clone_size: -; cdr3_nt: TGTGCCAGCAGCTGGACAAGAGCGGGATTTAGCACAGATACGCAGTATTTT; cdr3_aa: CASSWTRAGFSTDTQYF
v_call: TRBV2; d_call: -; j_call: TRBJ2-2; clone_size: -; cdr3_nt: TGTGCCAGCAGTGATGAGGGGGTAACCGGGGAGCTGTTTTTT; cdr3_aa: CASSDEGVTGELFF
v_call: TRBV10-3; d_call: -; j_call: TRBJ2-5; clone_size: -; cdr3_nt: TGTGCCATCGCCGGTACGGGGGTTGGAGAGACCCAGTACTTC; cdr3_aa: CAIAGTGVGETQYF
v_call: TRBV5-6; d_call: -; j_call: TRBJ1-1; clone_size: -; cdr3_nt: TGTGCCAGCAGCTTGGGACAACTGGAAGCTTTCTTT; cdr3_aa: CASSLGQLEAFF
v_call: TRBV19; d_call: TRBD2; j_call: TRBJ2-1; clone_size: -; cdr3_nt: TGTGCCAGTAGTTATAGCGGGAGGGCTTACAATGAGCAGTTCTTC; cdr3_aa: CASSYSGRAYNEQFF
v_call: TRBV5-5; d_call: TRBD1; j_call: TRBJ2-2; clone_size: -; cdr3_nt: TGTGCCAGCAGCTCTACACAGGGGTCGGGCACCGGGGAGCTGTTTTTT; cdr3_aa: CASSSTQGSGTGELFF
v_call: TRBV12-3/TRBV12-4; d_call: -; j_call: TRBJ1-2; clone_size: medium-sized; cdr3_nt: TGTGCCAGCAATCTGGGCAGGGGCAATGGCTACACCTTC; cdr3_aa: CASNLGRGNGYTF
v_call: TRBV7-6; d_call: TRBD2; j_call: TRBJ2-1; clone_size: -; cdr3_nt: TGTGCCAGCAGCCATGGACTAGCGGGGCCAGGGAACCACAATGAGCAGTTCTTC; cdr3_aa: CASSHGLAGPGNHNEQFF
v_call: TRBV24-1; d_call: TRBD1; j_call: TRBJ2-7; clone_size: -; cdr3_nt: TGTGCCACCAGTGACCCCGGACAGGGGAGTTACGAGCAGTACTTC; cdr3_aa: CATSDPGQGSYEQYF
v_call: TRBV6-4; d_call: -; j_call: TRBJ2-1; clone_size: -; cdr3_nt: TGTGCCAACCGGAACATCTACTGGGGGCCTGGGTACAATGAGCAGTTCTTC; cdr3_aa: CANRNIYWGPGYNEQFF
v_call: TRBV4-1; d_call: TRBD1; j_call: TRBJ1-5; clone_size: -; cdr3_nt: TGCGCCAGCAGCCAAGATCCCGGACAGGTCAATCAGCCCCAGCATTTT; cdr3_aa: CASSQDPGQVNQPQHF
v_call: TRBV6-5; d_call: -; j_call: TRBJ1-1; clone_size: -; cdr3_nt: TGTGCCAGCAGTTACTCATCAACCGGGTACACTGAAGCTTTCTTT; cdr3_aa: CASSYSSTGYTEAFF
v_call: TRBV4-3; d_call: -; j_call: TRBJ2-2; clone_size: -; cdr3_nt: TGCGCCAGCAGCCAAGATCAGGGGAGATACGGGGAGCTGTTTTTT; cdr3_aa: CASSQDQGRYGELFF
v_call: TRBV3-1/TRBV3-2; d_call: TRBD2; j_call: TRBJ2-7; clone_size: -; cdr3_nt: TGTGCCAGCAGCCCTTCGGGACTAGCGGGATTCGAGCAGTACTTC; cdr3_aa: CASSPSGLAGFEQYF
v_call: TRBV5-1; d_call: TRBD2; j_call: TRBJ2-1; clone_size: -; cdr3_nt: TGCGCCAGCAGCGTGGGACTAGTGAACTACAATGAGCAGTTCTTC; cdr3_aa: CASSVGLVNYNEQFF
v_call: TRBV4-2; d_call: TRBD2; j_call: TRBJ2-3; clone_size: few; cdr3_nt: TGTGCCAGCAGCCAAACTAGCGGGAGTGGGACAGATACGCAGTATTTT; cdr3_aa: CASSQTSGSGTDTQYF
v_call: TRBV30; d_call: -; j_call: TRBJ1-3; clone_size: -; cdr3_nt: TGTGCCTGGAGTTTAAGGGGTATAAACACCATATATTTT; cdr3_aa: CAWSLRGINTIYF
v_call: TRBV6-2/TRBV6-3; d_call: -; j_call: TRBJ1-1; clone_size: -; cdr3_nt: TGTGCCAGCAGCCTACCCCGGGCGGGGAAGAACACTGAAGCTTTCTTT; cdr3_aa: CASSLPRAGKNTEAFF
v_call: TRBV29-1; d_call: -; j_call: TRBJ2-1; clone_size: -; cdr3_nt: TGCAGCGTTGACGTCTACAATGAGCAGTTCTTC; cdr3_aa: CSVDVYNEQFF
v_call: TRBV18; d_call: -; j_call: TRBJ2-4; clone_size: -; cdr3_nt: TGTGCCAGCTCAGAGAGACAGGATGCCAAAAACATTCAGTACTTC; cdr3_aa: CASSERQDAKNIQYF
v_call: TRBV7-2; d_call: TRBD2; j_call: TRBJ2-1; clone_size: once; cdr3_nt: TGTGCCAGCAGCTTAGGCCAAGGAAGCGGGAGGACTAACAATGAGCAGTTCTTC; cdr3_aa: CASSLGQGSGRTNNEQFF
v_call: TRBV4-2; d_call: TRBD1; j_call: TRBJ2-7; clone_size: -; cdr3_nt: TGTGCCAGCAGCAAAACCTCCGGGACAGGGTCGGACGAGCAGTACTTC; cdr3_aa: CASSKTSGTGSDEQYF
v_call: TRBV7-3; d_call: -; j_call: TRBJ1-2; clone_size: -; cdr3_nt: TGTGCCAGCAGCCCCGGGGCAGGGGATGGCTACACCTTC; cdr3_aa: CASSPGAGDGYTF
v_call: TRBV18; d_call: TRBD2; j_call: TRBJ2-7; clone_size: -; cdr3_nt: TGTGCCAGCTCACCTCTAGCGGGTCTCTACGAGCAGTACTTC; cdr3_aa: CASSPLAGLYEQYF
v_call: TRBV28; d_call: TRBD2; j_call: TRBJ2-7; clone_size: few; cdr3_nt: TGTGCCAGCAGTTCTCCGGGACTAGCGGCCTACGAGCAGTACTTC; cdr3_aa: CASSSPGLAAYEQYF
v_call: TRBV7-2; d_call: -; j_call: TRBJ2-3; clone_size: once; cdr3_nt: TGTGCCAGCAGCTTAGCGGGCGCAGATACGCAGTATTTT; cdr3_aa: CASSLAGADTQYF
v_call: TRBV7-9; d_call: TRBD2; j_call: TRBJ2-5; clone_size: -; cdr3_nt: TGTGCCAGCAGCTACAGGGCGGGAGGAGGTGTGACCCAGTACTTC; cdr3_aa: CASSYRAGGGVTQYF
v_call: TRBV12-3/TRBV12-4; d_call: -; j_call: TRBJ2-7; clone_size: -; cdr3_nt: TGTGCCAGCAGCCCTGACAGGTACGAGCAGTACTTC; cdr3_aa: CASSPDRYEQYF
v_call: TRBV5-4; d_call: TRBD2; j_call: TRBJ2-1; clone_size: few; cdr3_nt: TGTGCCAGCAGCTACTCCGGGACTAGCCCGACCGGGAATGAGCAGTTCTTC; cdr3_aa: CASSYSGTSPTGNEQFF
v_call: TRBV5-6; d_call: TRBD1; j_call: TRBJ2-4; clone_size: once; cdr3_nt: TGTGCCAGCAGCTTCGACAGGGGACTAGCCAAAAACATTCAGTACTTC; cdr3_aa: CASSFDRGLAKNIQYF
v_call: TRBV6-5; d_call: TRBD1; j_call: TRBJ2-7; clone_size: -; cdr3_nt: TGTGCCAGCAGATCAGGACAGGGGGAACTCCGCGAGCAGTACTTC; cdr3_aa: CASRSGQGELREQYF
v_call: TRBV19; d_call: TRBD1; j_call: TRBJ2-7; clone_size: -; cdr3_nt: TGTGCCAGTAGCCTACAGGGGGCCTACGAGCAGTACTTC; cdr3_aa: CASSLQGAYEQYF
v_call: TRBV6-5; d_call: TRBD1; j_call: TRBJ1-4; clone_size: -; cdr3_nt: TGTGCCAGCAGTTACGACAGGGGTAATGAAAAACTGTTTTTT; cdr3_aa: CASSYDRGNEKLFF
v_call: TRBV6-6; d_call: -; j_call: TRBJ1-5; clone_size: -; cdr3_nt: TGTGCCAGCAGTAGGGGTAATAGCAATCAGCCCCAGCATTTT; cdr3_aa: CASSRGNSNQPQHF
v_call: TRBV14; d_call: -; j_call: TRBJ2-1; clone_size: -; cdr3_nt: TGTGCCAGCAGCCAAGATCGCCTAAATGAGCAGTTCTTC; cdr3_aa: CASSQDRLNEQFF
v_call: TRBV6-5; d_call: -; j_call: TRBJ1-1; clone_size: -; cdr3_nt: TGTGCCAGCAGACATTCTGGGCGAGCTTTCTTT; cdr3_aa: CASRHSGRAFF
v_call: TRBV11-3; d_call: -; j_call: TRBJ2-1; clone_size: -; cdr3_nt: TGTGCCAGCAGCTTAGGGACACAGGCGCGCTCCTACAATGAGCAGTTCTTC; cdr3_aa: CASSLGTQARSYNEQFF
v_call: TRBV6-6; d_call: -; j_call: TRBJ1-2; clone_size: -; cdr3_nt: TGTGCCAGCACCACCATTCGGGGATGGTATGGCTACACCTTC; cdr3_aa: CASTTIRGWYGYTF
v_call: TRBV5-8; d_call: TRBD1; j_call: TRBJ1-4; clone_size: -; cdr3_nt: TGTGCCAGCAGCTTGTTTGGGACAGGAGAAGAAAAACTGTTTTTT; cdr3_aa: CASSLFGTGEEKLFF
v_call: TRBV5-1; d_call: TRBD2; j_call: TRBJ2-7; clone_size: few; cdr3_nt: TGCGCCAGCAGCGCATGGACTAGCGGGAATCAGTTCTACGAGCAGTACTTC; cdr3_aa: CASSAWTSGNQFYEQYF
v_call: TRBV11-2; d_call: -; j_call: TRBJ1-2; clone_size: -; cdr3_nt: TGTGCCAGCAGCTTAGGTTCACAGACCGTCTATGGCTACACCTTC; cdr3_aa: CASSLGSQTVYGYTF
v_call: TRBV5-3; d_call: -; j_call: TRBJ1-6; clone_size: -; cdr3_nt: TGTGCCAGAAGCTTGGGGAGGGGTGATAATTCACCCCTCCACTTT; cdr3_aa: CARSLGRGDNSPLHF